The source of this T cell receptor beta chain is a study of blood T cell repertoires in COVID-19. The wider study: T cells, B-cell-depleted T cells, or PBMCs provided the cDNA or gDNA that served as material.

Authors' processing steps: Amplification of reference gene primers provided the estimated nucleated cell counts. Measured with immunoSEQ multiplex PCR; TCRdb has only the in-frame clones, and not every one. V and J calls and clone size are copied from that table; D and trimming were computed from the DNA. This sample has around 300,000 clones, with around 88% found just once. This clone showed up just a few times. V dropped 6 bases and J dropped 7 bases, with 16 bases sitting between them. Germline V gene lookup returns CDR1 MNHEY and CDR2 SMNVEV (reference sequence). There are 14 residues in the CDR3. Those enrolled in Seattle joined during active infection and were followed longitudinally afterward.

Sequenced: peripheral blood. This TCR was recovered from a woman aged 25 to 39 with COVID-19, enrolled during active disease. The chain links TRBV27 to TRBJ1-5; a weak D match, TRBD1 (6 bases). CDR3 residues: CASRPFRDKQPQHF. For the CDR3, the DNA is TGTGCCAGCAGGCCGTTCCGGGACAAACAGCCCCAGCATTTT.